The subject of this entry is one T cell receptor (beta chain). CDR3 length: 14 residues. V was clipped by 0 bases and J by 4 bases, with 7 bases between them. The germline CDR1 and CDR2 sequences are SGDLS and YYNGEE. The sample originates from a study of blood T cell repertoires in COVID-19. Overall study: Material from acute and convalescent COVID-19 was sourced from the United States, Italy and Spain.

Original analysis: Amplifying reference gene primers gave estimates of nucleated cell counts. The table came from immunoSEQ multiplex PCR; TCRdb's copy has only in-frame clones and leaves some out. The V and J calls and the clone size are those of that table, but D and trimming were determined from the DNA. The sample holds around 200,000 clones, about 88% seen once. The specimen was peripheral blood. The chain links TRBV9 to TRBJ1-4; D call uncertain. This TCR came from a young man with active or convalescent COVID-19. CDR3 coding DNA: TGTGCCAGCAGCGTAGAGGGAGGTAATGAAAAACTGTTTTTT. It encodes CASSVEGGNEKLFF.